This T cell receptor beta chain was documented in a study of shared clonotypes between healthy human individuals. Study-level information: Donors were a couple of women and three men aged 18 to 49.

The naive CD8 subset, CD45RO-negative cells positively selected for CCR7, excluded terminally differentiated effector memory CD45RA+ cells. All donors were Caucasian adults living in Nashville, Tennessee. Deep was the level used in running the assay. For sorted subsets, approximately 200 ng DNA per replicate equaled 30,000 or so T cell genomes. Sequenced by immunoSEQ multiplex PCR; TCRdb stores in-frame clones only, minus some. The sample has about 2,100,000 clones, 90% to 95% seen once. CDR3 length: 14 amino acids. V lost 5 bases, J lost 2 bases, and 14 bases lay in between. The germline V gene encodes CDR1 SGHNT and CDR2 YYREEE (reference sequence).

The source of this sequence is a young man in good health. Some clones in this sample may be carry-over from other donors' samples. The sample comprised naive CD8+ T cells from PBMCs. The chain joins TRBV5-4 to TRBJ2-7, with D possibly being TRBD1 or TRBD2 (5 bases each). CDR3 residues: CASRASQGAYEQYF. CDR3 DNA: TGTGCCAGCAGGGCTAGCCAGGGAGCCTACGAGCAGTACTTC.